This T cell receptor beta chain was observed in a study of monozygotic twins with inflammatory bowel disease. Whole-study results and caveats: There was no support for any single strong signal or clonotype associated with IBD.

Donors each gave more than 2 ml of blood. Every sample had its cDNA made across eight separate reactions. Using TCRalpha and TCRbeta cDNA, the researchers carried out two nested PCRs that lasted roughly 16 and 10 cycles. TCRdb re-called the 5' RACE reads and catalogs CDR3 proteins one per entry, DNA excluded. This sample's clone table lists roughly 160,000 distinct CDR3 sequences. Remarks on this clonotype: Its matching antigen is unknown.

CDR1 and CDR2 (germline): SGHTA, FQGNSA. There are 15 residues in the CDR3. The sequencing input was blood. The chain carries TRBV7-2 and TRBJ2-3; the D gene TCRdb calls, TRBD2, cannot be checked with no DNA. This TCR came from a human donor with ulcerative colitis or Crohn's disease, or a healthy co-twin of an affected twin (not recorded which). CDR3 in amino acids: CASSLAGRAADTQYF. The full variable domain, rest sourced from reference TRBV7-2 and TRBJ2-3, is GAGVSQSPSNKVTEKGKDVELRCDPISGHTALYWYRQSLGQGLEFLIYFQGNSAPDKSGLPSDRFSAERTGGSVSTLTIQRTQQEDSAVYLCASSLAGRAADTQYFGPGTRLTVL.